This entry lists 6 T cell receptor beta chains sequenced from one sample in a study of blood T cells in healthy people across ages. Combining a sample-barcoded 5' primer with a J-beta primer mix, a second PCR ran for roughly 7 to 12 cycles. TCRdb re-analysed the 5' RACE reads in MiXCR, keeping a single row per CDR3 protein. The data hold roughly 680,000 distinct CDR3 sequences, with more than 40% observed a single time. The specimen sequenced was blood. These receptors came from a woman aged 60-75 years in good health.

This sequence joins TRBV7-2 and TRBJ2-1, with TRBD2 as a possible D gene (6 bases). This CDR3 comprises 15 residues. Trimming removed 1 base from V and 4 bases from J, with 11 bases in between. Per the germline V gene, CDR1 is SGHTA and CDR2 is FQGNSA. The CDR3 coding sequence is TGTGCCAGCAGCTTAGGGAGGGCCATTTACAATGAGCAGTTCTTC. Residues: CASSLGRAIYNEQFF.

The chain has TRBV18 and TRBJ2-4; D remains unclear. Germline V gives CDR1 KGHSH, CDR2 LQKENI. The germline V and J ends were trimmed by 2 bases and 1 base, with 9 bases remaining between them. The length of the CDR3 is 15 residues. The CDR3 spells CASSPLGGAKNIQYF. The CDR3 nucleotides read TGTGCCAGCTCACCATTGGGCGGTGCCAAAAACATTCAGTACTTC.

The chain links TRBV20-1 to TRBJ2-7; D gene unclear. This CDR3 comprises 12 residues. CDR1 is DFQATT and CDR2 is SNEGSKA in the germline V gene (reference sequence). Trimming shortened V by 6 bases and J by 2 bases, and 11 bases separated the two germline ends. The CDR3: CSAPTVPYEQYF. Here the CDR3 DNA reads TGCAGTGCCCCTACTGTACCCTACGAGCAGTACTTC.

The CDR3, as DNA: TGCGCCAGCAGCTTGGGGGGCAGATCGAACACCGGGGAGCTGTTTTTT. Its translation: CASSLGGRSNTGELFF. This sequence joins TRBV5-1 and TRBJ2-2; D is perhaps TRBD1 (5 bases). Trimming left V 0 bases short and J 0 bases short, with 9 bases between. Germline values: CDR1 SGHRS, CDR2 YFSETQ. The CDR3 loop spans 16 amino acids.

This clonotype was seen a single time. The chain links TRBV5-1 to TRBJ1-1, with a possible D match to TRBD1 (6 bases). The CDR3 runs 14 residues. V lost 1 base and J lost 4, with 11 bases in between. Germline-derived CDR1 and CDR2 are SGHRS and YFSETQ. In DNA, the CDR3 is TGCGCCAGCAGCTTGAGTGGGGGGCCCACTGAAGCTTTCTTT. As protein: CASSLSGGPTEAFF.

As to this clonotype: A much bigger clone sits one base away, suggesting this may be a read error. This chain connects TRBV25-1 to TRBJ1-6; D might be TRBD1 (5 bases). CDR1 MGHDK and CDR2 SYGVNS come from the germline V gene. Trimming stripped 3 bases from V and 5 bases from J, with 11 bases between. The CDR3 runs 15 residues. The CDR3 DNA sequence: TGTGCCAGCAGTGACACGGGGCAGGATAATTCACCCCTCCACTTT. This gives the protein CASSDTGQDNSPLHF.